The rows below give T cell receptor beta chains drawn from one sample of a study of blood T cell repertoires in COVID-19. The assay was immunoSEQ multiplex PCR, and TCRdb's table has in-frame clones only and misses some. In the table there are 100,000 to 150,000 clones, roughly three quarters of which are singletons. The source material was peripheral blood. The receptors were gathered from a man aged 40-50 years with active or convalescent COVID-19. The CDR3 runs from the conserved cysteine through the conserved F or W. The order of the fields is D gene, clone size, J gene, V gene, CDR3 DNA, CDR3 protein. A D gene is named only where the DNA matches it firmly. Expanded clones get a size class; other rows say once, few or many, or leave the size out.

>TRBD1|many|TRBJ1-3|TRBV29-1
TGCAGCGCAGGGGGCCTAAGCTCTGGAAACACCATATATTTT
CSAGGLSSGNTIYF
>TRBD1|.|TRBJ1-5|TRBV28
TGTGCCAGCAGTTTTTTCCGGACAGGGTATCAGCCCCAGCATTTT
CASSFFRTGYQPQHF
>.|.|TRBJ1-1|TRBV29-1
TGCAGCGTTGTATTTTCTGTCACCGCGGACACTGAAGCTTTCTTT
CSVVFSVTADTEAFF
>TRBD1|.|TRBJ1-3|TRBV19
TGTGCCAGTAGTCCAGGGGGAAGTGGAAACACCATATATTTT
CASSPGGSGNTIYF
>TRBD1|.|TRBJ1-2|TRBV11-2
TGTGCCAGCAGCTCACCCCGTGGACAGGGTAACTATGGCTACACCTTC
CASSSPRGQGNYGYTF
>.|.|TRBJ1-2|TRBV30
TGTGCCTGGAGTTTGGGGCACGGGGGCTACACCTTC
CAWSLGHGGYTF
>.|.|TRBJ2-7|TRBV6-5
TGTGCCAGCAGTCGAGGGAACGAGCAGTACTTC
CASSRGNEQYF
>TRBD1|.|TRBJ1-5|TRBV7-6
TGTGCCAGCAGCCCTGGGTCCGGGACAGGGGTCTATAGCAATCAGCCCCAGCATTTT
CASSPGSGTGVYSNQPQHF
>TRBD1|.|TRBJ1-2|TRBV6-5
TGTGCCAGCAGCCCCGGGACAGGGGGAAACTATGGCTACACCTTC
CASSPGTGGNYGYTF
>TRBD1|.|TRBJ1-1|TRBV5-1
TGCGCCAGCAGCCGCAGGGGGGAAACTGAAGCTTTCTTT
CASSRRGETEAFF
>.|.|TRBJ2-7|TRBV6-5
TGTGCCAGCAGTTACAATGTCGGAGCCTACGAGCAGTACTTC
CASSYNVGAYEQYF
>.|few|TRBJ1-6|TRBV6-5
TGTGCCAGCAGTTACTCGACTCAACATTCACCCCTCCATTTT
CASSYSTQHSPLHF
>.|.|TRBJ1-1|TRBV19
TGTGCCAGTAGTATCAGGGCCCCCCCCAACACTGAAGCTTTCTTT
CASSIRAPPNTEAFF
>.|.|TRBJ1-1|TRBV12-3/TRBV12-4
TGTGCCAGCAGTTTTTTTCGGACTACAGCTTTCTTT
CASSFFRTTAFF
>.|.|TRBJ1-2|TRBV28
TGTGCCAGTGAACAGGGTACTAACTATGGCTACACCTTC
CASEQGTNYGYTF
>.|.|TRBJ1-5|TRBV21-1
TGTGCCAGCAGCAAAGCGGGTGGGAGGGATTCGTCTCAGCCCCAGCATTTT
CASSKAGGRDSSQPQHF
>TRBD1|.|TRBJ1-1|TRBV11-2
TGTGCCAGCAGACTTGACAGGGGTTGTACGAACACTGAAGCTTTCTTT
CASRLDRGCTNTEAFF
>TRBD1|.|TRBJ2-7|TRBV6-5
TGTGCCAGCAGTTATGACAGGGGAAGCTACGAGCAGTACTTC
CASSYDRGSYEQYF
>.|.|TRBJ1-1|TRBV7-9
TGTGCCAGCAGCTTAACGACACCAGAAGCTTTCTTT
CASSLTTPEAFF
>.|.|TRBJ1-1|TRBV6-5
TGTGCCACAGGGGATTACACTGAAGCTTTCTTT
CATGDYTEAFF
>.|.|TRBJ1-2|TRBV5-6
TGTGCCAGCAGCTTACGCAGTAACTATGGCTACACCTTC
CASSLRSNYGYTF
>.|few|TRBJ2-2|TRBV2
TGTGCCAGCAGATTACAGGGCCAGGTGAACACCGGGGAGCTGTTTTTT
CASRLQGQVNTGELFF
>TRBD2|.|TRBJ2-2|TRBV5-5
TGTGCCAGCAGTGGGGGAGCGGGGGACCTCCTCACCGGGGAGCTGTTTTTT
CASSGGAGDLLTGELFF
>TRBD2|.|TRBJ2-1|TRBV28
TGTGCCAGCAGGCCTTCCCGAAGAGCGGGGGGGCTGGACGAGCAGTTCTTC
CASRPSRRAGGLDEQFF
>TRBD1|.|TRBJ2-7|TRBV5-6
TGTGCCAGCAGCGGGACAGACTCCTACGAGCAGTACTTC
CASSGTDSYEQYF
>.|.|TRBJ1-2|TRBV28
TGTGCCAGCTTTGAACAGGGTTACTATGGCTACACCTTC
CASFEQGYYGYTF
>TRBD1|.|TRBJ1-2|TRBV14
TGTGCCAGCAGCCGTCCAGGGGGTGGAGGCTACACCTTC
CASSRPGGGGYTF
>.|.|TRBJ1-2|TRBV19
TGTGCCAGTGTGGAGGAACCCTATGGCTACACCTTC
CASVEEPYGYTF
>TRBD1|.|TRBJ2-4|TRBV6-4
TGTGCCAGCAAGACAAGAGGGGGCGCGTCCAAAAACATTCAGTACTTC
CASKTRGGASKNIQYF
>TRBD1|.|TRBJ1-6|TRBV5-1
TGCGCCAGCAGCATGACAGGGGGTCCTTATAATTCACCCCTCCACTTT
CASSMTGGPYNSPLHF
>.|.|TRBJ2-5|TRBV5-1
TGCGCCAGCAGCTTGGCCGGAATCAACGGGGAGACCCAGTACTTC
CASSLAGINGETQYF
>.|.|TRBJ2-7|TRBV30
TGTGCCTGGAGTGAGGGGCAGGGGGGAGAGCAGTACTTC
CAWSEGQGGEQYF
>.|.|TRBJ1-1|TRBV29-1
TGCAGCGTTGAACTGGGCATGAACACTGAAGCTTTCTTT
CSVELGMNTEAFF
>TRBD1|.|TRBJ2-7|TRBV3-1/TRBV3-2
TGTGCCAGCAGCTCCTACGGGACAGGGGGCTCTCTCTCCTACGAGCAGTACTTC
CASSSYGTGGSLSYEQYF
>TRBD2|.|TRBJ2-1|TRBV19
TGTGCCAGTTGTGCAGGACTAGCGAGAGATGAGCAGTTCTTC
CASCAGLARDEQFF
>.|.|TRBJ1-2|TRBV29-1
TGCAGCGTCCTTGACAGGAGCACTTTATATGGCTACACCTTC
CSVLDRSTLYGYTF
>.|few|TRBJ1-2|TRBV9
TGTGCCAGCAGCGTTCCAGGGTCGGAGAACTATGGCTACACCTTC
CASSVPGSENYGYTF
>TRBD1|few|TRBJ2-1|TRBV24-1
TGTGCCACCAGTGATTTGGACATACAGGGGTCTAGCACCTACAATGAGCAGTTCTTC
CATSDLDIQGSSTYNEQFF
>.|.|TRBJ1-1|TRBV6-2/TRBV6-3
TGTGCCAGCAGTTCCACAGAGACGAACACTGAAGCTTTCTTT
CASSSTETNTEAFF
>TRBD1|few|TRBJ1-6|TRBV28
TGTGCCAGCACCCTCCAGGGGGGATCACCCCTCCACTTT
CASTLQGGSPLHF
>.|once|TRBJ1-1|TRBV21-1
TGTGCCAGCAGCAAGAGGGAGAACAGGGGGCTCGACACTGAAGCTTTCTTT
CASSKRENRGLDTEAFF
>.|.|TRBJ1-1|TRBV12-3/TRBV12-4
TGTGCCAGCAGTTTAGTTACAGGTGAAGCTTTCTTT
CASSLVTGEAFF
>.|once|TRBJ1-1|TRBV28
TGTGCCAGCAGTTTTCAGGGTGTCCCTGAAGCTTTCTTT
CASSFQGVPEAFF
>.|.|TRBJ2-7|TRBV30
TGTGCCTGGAGTATAAATAATTACGAGCAGTACTTC
CAWSINNYEQYF
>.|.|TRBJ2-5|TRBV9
TGTGCCAGCAGCGGTCGCAGTCCCATACAAGAGACCCAGTACTTC
CASSGRSPIQETQYF
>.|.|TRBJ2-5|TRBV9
TGTGCCAGCAGCGTAGGGGCAGCGGGTATCCAAGAGACCCAGTACTTC
CASSVGAAGIQETQYF
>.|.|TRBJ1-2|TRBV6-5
TGTGCCAGCAGTTACCAGGGCCGGCATGGCTACACCTTC
CASSYQGRHGYTF
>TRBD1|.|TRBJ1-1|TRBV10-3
TGTGCCATCAGTTCAACAGGGGGGGGCACTGAAGCTTTCTTT
CAISSTGGGTEAFF
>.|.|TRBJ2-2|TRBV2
TGTGCCAGCAGCCCAGAGGTTGTTACCGGGGAGCTGTTTTTT
CASSPEVVTGELFF
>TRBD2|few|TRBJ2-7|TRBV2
TGTGCCAGCAGTTATACTAGCGGGGGGGCCGGGGAGCAGTACTTC
CASSYTSGGAGEQYF
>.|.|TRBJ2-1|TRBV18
TGTGCCAGCTCACCGGAGGGTATCCAGCTTCCCAATGAGCAGTTCTTC
CASSPEGIQLPNEQFF
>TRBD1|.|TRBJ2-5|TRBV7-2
TGTGCCAGCAGCTCTCGGACAGGGAACCAAGAGACCCAGTACTTC
CASSSRTGNQETQYF
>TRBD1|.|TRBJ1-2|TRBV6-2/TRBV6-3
TGTGCCAGCAGTTACCGCCTCCGAAGACAGGGCCCCACTAACTATGGCTACACCTTC
CASSYRLRRQGPTNYGYTF
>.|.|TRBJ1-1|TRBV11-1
TGTGCCAGCACCCCGGGGTCTAAGAACACTGAAGCTTTCTTT
CASTPGSKNTEAFF
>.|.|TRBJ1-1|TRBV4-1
TGCGCCAGCAGCCAAGGGAAGGCGGGCACTGAAGCTTTCTTT
CASSQGKAGTEAFF
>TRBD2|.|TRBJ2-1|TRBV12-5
TGTGCTAGTGGTTTGCTGGCGACTAGCGGGAGATCAAATGAGCAGTTCTTC
CASGLLATSGRSNEQFF
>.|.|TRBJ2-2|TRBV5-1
TGCGCCAGCAGCTTGAACAGGGTCCCGACCGGGGAGCTGTTTTTT
CASSLNRVPTGELFF
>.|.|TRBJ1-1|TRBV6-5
TGTGCCAGCAGTTGGGGGGGAGGGACTGAAGCTTTCTTT
CASSWGGGTEAFF
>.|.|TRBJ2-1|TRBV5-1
TGCGCCAGCAGCTTGGGACTAGAAGGTGAGCAGTTCTTC
CASSLGLEGEQFF